Shown below are 2 T cell receptor beta chains from a single sample sequenced in a study of beta chain features in type 1 diabetes. As every portion of the isolated RNA was reverse transcribed, the sequencing read expressed TCRB transcripts. Sequencing used immunoSEQ multiplex PCR; TCRdb keeps in-frame clones, though not all of them. This table has roughly 380,000 clones, roughly 21% appearing once. Sequencing was carried out using naive CD4+ T cells from blood. Source of these receptors: a woman under 30 in good health.

This clone was counted only a few times. The chain employs TRBV7-9 and TRBJ1-2; no definite D call. The length of the CDR3 is 13 residues. Germline CDR1 reads SEHNR; CDR2 reads FQNEAQ (reference sequence). Deletions cut 5 bases from V and 2 bases from J, with 9 bases between. The CDR3 reads CASSDNSNYGYTF. The CDR3 coding sequence is TGTGCCAGCAGCGATAACAGCAACTATGGCTACACCTTC.

The chain employs TRBV5-1 and TRBJ1-1; D is perhaps TRBD1 (6 bases). Per germline, CDR1 SGHRS and CDR2 YFSETQ. Between the trimmed V and J ends, which lost 4 bases and 3 bases, there was a span of 13 bases. The CDR3 is 14 amino acids. The CDR3 loop is CASSLVAGDTEAFF. CDR3 nucleotide sequence: TGCGCCAGCAGCCTGGTAGCAGGGGACACTGAAGCTTTCTTT.